A selection of T cell receptor beta chains follows, all from one sample in a study of identical twins. TCRdb reanalysed the 5' RACE reads using MiXCR and keeps one entry per CDR3 protein. The sample lists some 500,000 distinct CDR3 sequences; approximately 9.6% were seen once. This sample was shared with a second study, whose subject was yellow fever vaccine responses in identical twins.

Sequencing was carried out using PBMCs. The receptors stem from a woman in her late teens or twenties in good health. Each CDR3 is given with its conserved first and last residue. D genes are given only for firm matches. Only part of the rows carry a size: once, few, many, or a class if the clone is expanded.

v_call: TRBV29-1; j_call: TRBJ2-7; d_call: -; clone_size: many; cdr3_nt: TGCAGCTTCGAGGGGGGCAGCTCCTACGAGCAGTACTTC; cdr3_aa: CSFEGGSSYEQYF
v_call: TRBV7-9; j_call: TRBJ2-3; d_call: -; clone_size: -; cdr3_nt: TGTGCCAGCAGCCCTTCAGGGATTTACGATACGCAGTATTTT; cdr3_aa: CASSPSGIYDTQYF
v_call: TRBV19; j_call: TRBJ2-1; d_call: -; clone_size: few; cdr3_nt: TGTGCCAGTAGTGTGGGCAGGGGTCCCGAGTTCTTC; cdr3_aa: CASSVGRGPEFF
v_call: TRBV6-2/TRBV6-3; j_call: TRBJ1-5; d_call: -; clone_size: -; cdr3_nt: TGTGCCAGCAGTTACCTAAGTCAGCCCCAGCATTTT; cdr3_aa: CASSYLSQPQHF
v_call: TRBV15; j_call: TRBJ2-1; d_call: -; clone_size: many; cdr3_nt: TGTGCCACCAAAATGGCGTTATCGACCTACAATGAGCAGTTCTTC; cdr3_aa: CATKMALSTYNEQFF
v_call: TRBV4-3; j_call: TRBJ1-1; d_call: -; clone_size: few; cdr3_nt: TGCGCCAGCAGCCAACAAAACAGGGCGAACACTGAAGCTTTCTTT; cdr3_aa: CASSQQNRANTEAFF
v_call: TRBV5-1; j_call: TRBJ2-2; d_call: -; clone_size: many; cdr3_nt: TGCGCCAGCAGCTTGAGGGGATCAACCAACACCGGGGAGCTGTTTTTT; cdr3_aa: CASSLRGSTNTGELFF
v_call: TRBV27; j_call: TRBJ2-1; d_call: TRBD2; clone_size: few; cdr3_nt: TGTGCCAGCACCTCCCGGGGACTAGTCGGAGGTGAGCAGTTCTTC; cdr3_aa: CASTSRGLVGGEQFF
v_call: TRBV5-1; j_call: TRBJ2-7; d_call: TRBD1; clone_size: many; cdr3_nt: TGCGCCAGCAGCTTGGACTGGACAGGCACCTACGAGCAGTACTTC; cdr3_aa: CASSLDWTGTYEQYF
v_call: TRBV29-1; j_call: TRBJ1-1; d_call: -; clone_size: -; cdr3_nt: TGCAGCGTTGAAGAGGAGGGTGAAGCTTTCTTT; cdr3_aa: CSVEEEGEAFF
v_call: TRBV11-2; j_call: TRBJ2-3; d_call: -; clone_size: -; cdr3_nt: TGTGCCAGCAGCTTCTCACCCAGGCCAGATACGCAGTATTTT; cdr3_aa: CASSFSPRPDTQYF
v_call: TRBV5-1; j_call: TRBJ2-3; d_call: TRBD2; clone_size: few; cdr3_nt: TGCGCCAGCAGCTCCACCCAAAGCGGGGGGGCCACAGATACGCAGTATTTT; cdr3_aa: CASSSTQSGGATDTQYF
v_call: TRBV7-2; j_call: TRBJ2-7; d_call: -; clone_size: few; cdr3_nt: TGTGCCAGCAGCCGCAGAAATTTCTACGAGCAGTACTTC; cdr3_aa: CASSRRNFYEQYF
v_call: TRBV5-1; j_call: TRBJ1-4; d_call: -; clone_size: few; cdr3_nt: TGCGCCAGCAGCACCCACTCTGCAACTAATGAAAAACTGTTTTTT; cdr3_aa: CASSTHSATNEKLFF
v_call: TRBV5-6; j_call: TRBJ2-4; d_call: -; clone_size: many; cdr3_nt: TGTGCCAGCAGCTTTAGTGCGAGCAAAAACATTCAGTACTTC; cdr3_aa: CASSFSASKNIQYF
v_call: TRBV20-1; j_call: TRBJ2-7; d_call: -; clone_size: few; cdr3_nt: TGCAGTGCTACGAGGACAGACGGCAACTACGAGCAGTACTTC; cdr3_aa: CSATRTDGNYEQYF
v_call: TRBV7-9; j_call: TRBJ2-1; d_call: TRBD1; clone_size: many; cdr3_nt: TGTGCCAGCAGCTTAGCAGGGGGCACCTACAATGAGCAGTTCTTC; cdr3_aa: CASSLAGGTYNEQFF
v_call: TRBV4-3; j_call: TRBJ2-7; d_call: TRBD2; clone_size: -; cdr3_nt: TGCGCCAGCAGCCAAGGTGCCAGCGGGGTCTACGAGCAGTACTTC; cdr3_aa: CASSQGASGVYEQYF
v_call: TRBV9; j_call: TRBJ2-7; d_call: -; clone_size: -; cdr3_nt: TGTGCCAGCAGCGTCGGTGACACATCCTACGAGCAGTACTTC; cdr3_aa: CASSVGDTSYEQYF
v_call: TRBV12-3/TRBV12-4; j_call: TRBJ1-3; d_call: TRBD1; clone_size: -; cdr3_nt: TGTGCCAGCAGGACAGGGGGAGGAAACACCATATATTTT; cdr3_aa: CASRTGGGNTIYF
v_call: TRBV12-3/TRBV12-4; j_call: TRBJ2-7; d_call: -; clone_size: -; cdr3_nt: TGTGCCAGCAGTCACAGGAGCACCTACGAGCAGTACTTC; cdr3_aa: CASSHRSTYEQYF
v_call: TRBV9; j_call: TRBJ2-7; d_call: -; clone_size: -; cdr3_nt: TGTGCCAGCAGCGTAGCTTTGGGACACCCCTACGAGCAGTACTTC; cdr3_aa: CASSVALGHPYEQYF
v_call: TRBV12-3/TRBV12-4; j_call: TRBJ2-7; d_call: TRBD2; clone_size: few; cdr3_nt: TGTGCCAGCAGTTCACTAGCGTCCTCCTACGAGCAGTACTTC; cdr3_aa: CASSSLASSYEQYF
v_call: TRBV7-2; j_call: TRBJ2-5; d_call: -; clone_size: few; cdr3_nt: TGTGCCAGCAGCTTAGGATTGCAGACCCAGTACTTC; cdr3_aa: CASSLGLQTQYF
v_call: TRBV20-1; j_call: TRBJ2-7; d_call: TRBD1; clone_size: -; cdr3_nt: TGCAGTGCTCCCCGACAGGGGACCTACGAGCAGTACTTC; cdr3_aa: CSAPRQGTYEQYF
v_call: TRBV27; j_call: TRBJ2-1; d_call: TRBD2; clone_size: many; cdr3_nt: TGTGCCAGCAGTGGACTAGCGGGGGGGCTTTTTGGAATCAATGAGCAGTTCTTC; cdr3_aa: CASSGLAGGLFGINEQFF
v_call: TRBV20-1; j_call: TRBJ2-7; d_call: TRBD2; clone_size: many; cdr3_nt: TGCAGTGCTAGAGAACCTAGCGGGAGAGCCTACGAGCAGTACTTC; cdr3_aa: CSAREPSGRAYEQYF
v_call: TRBV24-1; j_call: TRBJ2-3; d_call: -; clone_size: few; cdr3_nt: TGTGCCACCAGTGCGGACACAGATACGCAGTATTTT; cdr3_aa: CATSADTDTQYF
v_call: TRBV12-3/TRBV12-4; j_call: TRBJ1-2; d_call: -; clone_size: many; cdr3_nt: TGTGCCAGCACCTTCTGGAGGGAAGGAGGCTACACCTTC; cdr3_aa: CASTFWREGGYTF
v_call: TRBV12-3/TRBV12-4; j_call: TRBJ2-4; d_call: -; clone_size: few; cdr3_nt: TGTGCCACTAGGGGAGGGGGGCTAGCCAAAAACATTCAGTACTTC; cdr3_aa: CATRGGGLAKNIQYF
v_call: TRBV20-1; j_call: TRBJ2-7; d_call: TRBD2; clone_size: few; cdr3_nt: TGCAGTGCTATTCGGGGAGCGGGGAATAACGAGCAGTACTTC; cdr3_aa: CSAIRGAGNNEQYF
v_call: TRBV7-2; j_call: TRBJ1-4; d_call: -; clone_size: many; cdr3_nt: TGTGCCAGCAGCTTAGCGGGAGAGAGAGGTGAAAAACTGTTTTTT; cdr3_aa: CASSLAGERGEKLFF
v_call: TRBV24-1; j_call: TRBJ2-3; d_call: TRBD1; clone_size: -; cdr3_nt: TGTGCCACCAGAGGACAGGGCAGGGATACGCAGTATTTT; cdr3_aa: CATRGQGRDTQYF
v_call: TRBV29-1; j_call: TRBJ2-2; d_call: -; clone_size: many; cdr3_nt: TGCAGCGTTGAAAGTACGGTTAACACCGGGGAGCTGTTTTTT; cdr3_aa: CSVESTVNTGELFF
v_call: TRBV4-3; j_call: TRBJ1-4; d_call: -; clone_size: many; cdr3_nt: TGCGCCAGCAGCCAAGAGATGGCGGGACCTAATGAAAAACTGTTTTTT; cdr3_aa: CASSQEMAGPNEKLFF
v_call: TRBV20-1; j_call: TRBJ2-2; d_call: -; clone_size: many; cdr3_nt: TGCAGTGCTAGAGATCGGCTCAGGGGCACCGGGGAGCTGTTTTTT; cdr3_aa: CSARDRLRGTGELFF
v_call: TRBV5-1; j_call: TRBJ2-7; d_call: TRBD1; clone_size: few; cdr3_nt: TGCGCCAGCAGCTACGGACAGGGCAGAATGTACGAGCAGTACTTC; cdr3_aa: CASSYGQGRMYEQYF
v_call: TRBV11-1; j_call: TRBJ1-6; d_call: TRBD1; clone_size: few; cdr3_nt: TGTGCCAGCAGCAACAGTGAGTGGCCGGGACAGGGGGCTTCACCCCTCCACTTT; cdr3_aa: CASSNSEWPGQGASPLHF
v_call: TRBV7-2; j_call: TRBJ2-5; d_call: -; clone_size: -; cdr3_nt: TGTGCCAGCAGCACAGGCGGGGAGCGACAAGAGACCCAGTACTTC; cdr3_aa: CASSTGGERQETQYF
v_call: TRBV20-1; j_call: TRBJ2-7; d_call: -; clone_size: few; cdr3_nt: TGCAGTGCCAATCCCGAGTGGGGGCACTACGAGCAGTACTTC; cdr3_aa: CSANPEWGHYEQYF
v_call: TRBV18; j_call: TRBJ2-7; d_call: -; clone_size: -; cdr3_nt: TGTGCCAGCTCACCGCGGGACCTGGCTCACGAGCAGTACTTC; cdr3_aa: CASSPRDLAHEQYF
v_call: TRBV30; j_call: TRBJ2-5; d_call: -; clone_size: -; cdr3_nt: TGTGCCTGGAGGACTGAAGAGACCCAGTACTTC; cdr3_aa: CAWRTEETQYF
v_call: TRBV28; j_call: TRBJ2-1; d_call: -; clone_size: -; cdr3_nt: TGTGCCAGCAGTTTCCCAAAAGTTGAGCAGTTCTTC; cdr3_aa: CASSFPKVEQFF
v_call: TRBV2; j_call: TRBJ2-5; d_call: -; clone_size: -; cdr3_nt: TGTGCCAGCAGTACCGGGACCAACCAAGAGACCCAGTACTTC; cdr3_aa: CASSTGTNQETQYF
v_call: TRBV20-1; j_call: TRBJ2-5; d_call: -; clone_size: -; cdr3_nt: TGCAGTGCTAGAGATCCCACAGGCTCGGAGACCCAGTACTTC; cdr3_aa: CSARDPTGSETQYF
v_call: TRBV29-1; j_call: TRBJ2-1; d_call: TRBD1; clone_size: few; cdr3_nt: TGCAGCGTGGGGAACAGGGGGCAGGTCAATGAGCAGTTCTTC; cdr3_aa: CSVGNRGQVNEQFF
v_call: TRBV12-3/TRBV12-4; j_call: TRBJ2-2; d_call: TRBD2; clone_size: many; cdr3_nt: TGTGCCAGCAGCCCTAGCGGGGCGAACACCGGGGAGCTGTTTTTT; cdr3_aa: CASSPSGANTGELFF